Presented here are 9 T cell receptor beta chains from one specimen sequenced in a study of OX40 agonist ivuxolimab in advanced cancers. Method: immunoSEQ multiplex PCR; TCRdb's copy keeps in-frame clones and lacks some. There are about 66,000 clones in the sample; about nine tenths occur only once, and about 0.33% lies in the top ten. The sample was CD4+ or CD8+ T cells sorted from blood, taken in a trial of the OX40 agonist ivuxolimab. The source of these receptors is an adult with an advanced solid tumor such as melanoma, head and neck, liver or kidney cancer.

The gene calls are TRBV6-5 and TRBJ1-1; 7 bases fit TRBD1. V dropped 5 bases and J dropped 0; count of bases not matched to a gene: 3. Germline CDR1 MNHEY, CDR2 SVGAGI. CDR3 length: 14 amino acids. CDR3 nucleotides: TGTGCCAGCAGTAGACAGGGAGTGAACACTGAAGCTTTCTTT. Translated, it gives CASSRQGVNTEAFF.

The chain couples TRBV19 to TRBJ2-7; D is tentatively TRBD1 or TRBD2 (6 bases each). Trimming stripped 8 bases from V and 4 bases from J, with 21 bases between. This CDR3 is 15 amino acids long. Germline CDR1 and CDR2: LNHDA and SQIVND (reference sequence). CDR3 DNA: TGTGCCAGTTCAAGGGGGGCTTACTCCTCTTACGAGCAGTACTTC. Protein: CASSRGAYSSYEQYF.

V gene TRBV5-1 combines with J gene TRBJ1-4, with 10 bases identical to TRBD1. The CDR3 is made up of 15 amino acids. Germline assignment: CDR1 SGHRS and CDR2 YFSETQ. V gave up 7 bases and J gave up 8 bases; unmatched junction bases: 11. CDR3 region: CASGDRQGAKEKLFF. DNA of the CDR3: TGCGCCAGCGGGGACCGACAGGGGGCGAAGGAAAAACTGTTTTTT.

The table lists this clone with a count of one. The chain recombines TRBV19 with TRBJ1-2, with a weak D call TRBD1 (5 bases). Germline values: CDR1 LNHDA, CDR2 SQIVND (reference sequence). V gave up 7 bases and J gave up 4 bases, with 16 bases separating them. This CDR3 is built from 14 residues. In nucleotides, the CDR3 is TGTGCCAGTACCTTCCGGGACGGCCTCTATGGCTACACCTTC. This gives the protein CASTFRDGLYGYTF.

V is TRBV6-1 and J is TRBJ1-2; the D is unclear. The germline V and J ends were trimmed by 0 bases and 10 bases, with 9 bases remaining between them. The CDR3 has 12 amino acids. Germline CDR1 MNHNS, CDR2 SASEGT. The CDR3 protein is CASSEAGRDYTF. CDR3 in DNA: TGTGCCAGCAGTGAAGCAGGGCGGGACTACACCTTC.

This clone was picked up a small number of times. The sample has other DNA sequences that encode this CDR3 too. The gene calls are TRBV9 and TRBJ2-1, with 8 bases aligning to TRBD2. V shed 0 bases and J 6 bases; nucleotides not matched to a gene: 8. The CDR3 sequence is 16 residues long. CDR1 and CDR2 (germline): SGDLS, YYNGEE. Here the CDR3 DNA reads TGTGCCAGCAGCGTAGGAAATAGCGGGAACCTCAATGAGCAGTTCTTC. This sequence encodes CASSVGNSGNLNEQFF.

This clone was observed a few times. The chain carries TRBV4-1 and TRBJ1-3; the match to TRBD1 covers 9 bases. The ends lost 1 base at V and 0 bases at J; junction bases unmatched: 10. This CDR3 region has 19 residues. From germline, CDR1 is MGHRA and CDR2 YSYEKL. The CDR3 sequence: CASSQGRMGQGGSGNTIYF. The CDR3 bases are TGCGCCAGCAGCCAAGGCCGAATGGGACAGGGAGGCTCTGGAAACACCATATATTTT.

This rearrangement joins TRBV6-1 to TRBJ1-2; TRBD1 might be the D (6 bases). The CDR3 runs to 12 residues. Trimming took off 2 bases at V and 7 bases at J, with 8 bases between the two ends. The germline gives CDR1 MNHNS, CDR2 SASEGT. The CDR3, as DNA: TGTGCCAGCAGTGAATTAGGGGGTGGCTACACCTTC. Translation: CASSELGGGYTF.

CDR3 bases: TGTGCCAGCAGCCTATTTCCCGGCGCGAACACCGGGGAGCTGTTTTTT. Translation: CASSLFPGANTGELFF. This chain links TRBV25-1 with TRBJ2-2; D call uncertain. With 6 bases removed from V and 0 bases from J, the gap between germline ends came to 14 bases. Germline V gene lookup returns CDR1 MGHDK and CDR2 SYGVNS. This CDR3 is 16 amino acids long.